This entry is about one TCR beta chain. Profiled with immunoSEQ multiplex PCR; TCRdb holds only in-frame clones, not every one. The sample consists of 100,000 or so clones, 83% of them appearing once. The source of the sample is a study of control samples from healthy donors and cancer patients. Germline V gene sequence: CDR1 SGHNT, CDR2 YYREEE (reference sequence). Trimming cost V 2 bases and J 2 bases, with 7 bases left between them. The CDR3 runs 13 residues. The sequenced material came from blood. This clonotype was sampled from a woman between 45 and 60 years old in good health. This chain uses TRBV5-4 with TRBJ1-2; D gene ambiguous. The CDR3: CASSFGPNYGYTF. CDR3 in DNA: TGTGCCAGCAGCTTCGGACCGAACTATGGCTACACCTTC.